The rows below give T cell receptor beta chains drawn from one sample of a study of blood T cell repertoires in COVID-19. Produced via immunoSEQ multiplex PCR; TCRdb's table is partial and in-frame only. The sample has 120,000 or so clones; around 88% are singletons. Sequenced material: peripheral blood. Every receptor here comes from a man older than 75 with active or convalescent COVID-19. Both conserved end residues are part of each CDR3. Fields, in order: CDR3 protein, CDR3 DNA, J gene, V gene, clone size, D gene. D genes are given only for firm matches. Clone size, where shown, is once, few, many, or a class for clones that have expanded.

CDR3aa: CASSTSGTSADTQYF
CDR3nt: TGTGCCAGCAGCACTTCCGGGACTAGCGCAGATACGCAGTATTTT
j_gene: TRBJ2-3
v_gene: TRBV7-3
abundance: NA
d_gene: TRBD2

CDR3aa: CATSSGQGLYGYTF
CDR3nt: TGTGCCACCAGCAGTGGACAGGGCCTCTATGGCTACACCTTC
j_gene: TRBJ1-2
v_gene: TRBV15
abundance: NA
d_gene: TRBD1

CDR3aa: CASSPGGGEKLFF
CDR3nt: TGTGCCAGCAGCCCCGGGGGGGGCGAAAAACTGTTTTTT
j_gene: TRBJ1-4
v_gene: TRBV11-3
abundance: NA
d_gene: NA

CDR3aa: CASSQAGAGPLHF
CDR3nt: TGTGCCAGCAGCCAAGCAGGGGCAGGACCCCTCCACTTT
j_gene: TRBJ1-6
v_gene: TRBV3-1/TRBV3-2
abundance: once
d_gene: NA

CDR3aa: CASSLDRTNGYTF
CDR3nt: TGTGCCAGCAGCCTGGACAGGACAAATGGCTACACCTTC
j_gene: TRBJ1-2
v_gene: TRBV4-2
abundance: NA
d_gene: TRBD1

CDR3aa: CAWSRLRTSGKGSTGELFF
CDR3nt: TGTGCCTGGAGTAGGCTCAGGACTAGCGGTAAAGGGAGCACCGGGGAGCTGTTTTTT
j_gene: TRBJ2-2
v_gene: TRBV30
abundance: NA
d_gene: TRBD2

CDR3aa: CASSRTERDGYTF
CDR3nt: TGTGCCAGCTCCCGGACCGAGCGGGATGGCTACACCTTC
j_gene: TRBJ1-2
v_gene: TRBV18
abundance: NA
d_gene: NA

CDR3aa: CASVDRNSYEQYF
CDR3nt: TGTGCCAGCGTCGACAGGAACTCCTACGAGCAGTACTTC
j_gene: TRBJ2-7
v_gene: TRBV28
abundance: NA
d_gene: NA

CDR3aa: CASSLNLAQETQYF
CDR3nt: TGTGCCAGCAGCTTAAATCTAGCTCAAGAGACCCAGTACTTC
j_gene: TRBJ2-5
v_gene: TRBV7-9
abundance: NA
d_gene: NA

CDR3aa: CASSDPGGRETQYF
CDR3nt: TGTGCCAGCAGTGACCCGGGGGGGCGTGAGACCCAGTACTTC
j_gene: TRBJ2-5
v_gene: TRBV25-1
abundance: NA
d_gene: TRBD2

CDR3aa: CASSSGTTISTDTQYF
CDR3nt: TGTGCCAGCAGCTCCGGGACTACCATAAGCACAGATACGCAGTATTTT
j_gene: TRBJ2-3
v_gene: TRBV3-1/TRBV3-2
abundance: NA
d_gene: TRBD2

CDR3aa: CAISESTGEETQYF
CDR3nt: TGTGCCATCAGTGAGTCGACAGGGGAAGAGACCCAGTACTTC
j_gene: TRBJ2-5
v_gene: TRBV10-3
abundance: NA
d_gene: TRBD1

CDR3aa: CASSPTLGGGKTQYF
CDR3nt: TGTGCCAGTAGCCCCACTTTAGGGGGAGGGAAGACCCAGTACTTC
j_gene: TRBJ2-5
v_gene: TRBV19
abundance: NA
d_gene: NA

CDR3aa: CASSLGPMNTEAFF
CDR3nt: TGTGCCAGCAGCCTAGGTCCGATGAACACTGAAGCTTTCTTT
j_gene: TRBJ1-1
v_gene: TRBV5-4
abundance: NA
d_gene: NA

CDR3aa: CASSFARGDTDTQYF
CDR3nt: TGCGCCAGCAGCTTTGCCAGGGGCGACACAGATACGCAGTATTTT
j_gene: TRBJ2-3
v_gene: TRBV5-1
abundance: NA
d_gene: NA

CDR3aa: CASSITSGGDTDTQYF
CDR3nt: TGTGCCAGTAGTATAACTAGCGGGGGGGATACAGATACGCAGTATTTT
j_gene: TRBJ2-3
v_gene: TRBV19
abundance: NA
d_gene: TRBD2

CDR3aa: CASSPSTGGIDTQYF
CDR3nt: TGCGCCAGCAGCCCATCGACAGGGGGCATAGATACGCAGTATTTT
j_gene: TRBJ2-3
v_gene: TRBV5-1
abundance: NA
d_gene: TRBD1

CDR3aa: CASSLGQGITEAFF
CDR3nt: TGTGCCAGCAGCTTGGGACAGGGGATCACTGAAGCTTTCTTT
j_gene: TRBJ1-1
v_gene: TRBV9
abundance: once
d_gene: TRBD1

CDR3aa: CASSRQVMDYGYTF
CDR3nt: TGTGCCAGCAGCCGACAGGTTATGGACTATGGCTACACCTTC
j_gene: TRBJ1-2
v_gene: TRBV9
abundance: NA
d_gene: NA

CDR3aa: CASSRPGQGFRQYF
CDR3nt: TGTGCCAGCAGTAGACCGGGACAGGGGTTTAGGCAGTACTTC
j_gene: TRBJ2-7
v_gene: TRBV28
abundance: once
d_gene: TRBD1

CDR3aa: CLQGSSPLHF
CDR3nt: TGTCTCCAGGGTAGCTCACCCCTCCACTTT
j_gene: TRBJ1-6
v_gene: TRBV21-1
abundance: few
d_gene: NA

CDR3aa: CASSRDSPPNQPQHF
CDR3nt: TGTGCCAGCTCACGGGACAGCCCTCCTAATCAGCCCCAGCATTTT
j_gene: TRBJ1-5
v_gene: TRBV18
abundance: NA
d_gene: TRBD1

CDR3aa: CAISGGGVDYGYTF
CDR3nt: TGTGCCATCAGTGGCGGGGGGGTGGACTATGGCTACACCTTC
j_gene: TRBJ1-2
v_gene: TRBV10-3
abundance: once
d_gene: NA

CDR3aa: CATNRDRDTGELFF
CDR3nt: TGTGCCACCAACCGGGACAGGGACACCGGGGAGCTGTTTTTT
j_gene: TRBJ2-2
v_gene: TRBV15
abundance: NA
d_gene: TRBD1

CDR3aa: CASSWPPERGGGEQFF
CDR3nt: TGCGCCAGCAGCTGGCCCCCCGAGCGGGGGGGAGGTGAGCAGTTCTTC
j_gene: TRBJ2-1
v_gene: TRBV5-1
abundance: NA
d_gene: TRBD2

CDR3aa: CASSAGDTQYF
CDR3nt: TGTGCCAGCAGCGCGGGGGATACGCAGTATTTT
j_gene: TRBJ2-3
v_gene: TRBV12-3/TRBV12-4
abundance: NA
d_gene: NA

CDR3aa: CASIQGWADTQYF
CDR3nt: TGTGCCAGCATACAGGGATGGGCAGATACGCAGTATTTT
j_gene: TRBJ2-3
v_gene: TRBV12-3/TRBV12-4
abundance: NA
d_gene: NA

CDR3aa: CATRAGDQPQHF
CDR3nt: TGTGCCACCAGGGCAGGGGATCAGCCCCAGCATTTT
j_gene: TRBJ1-5
v_gene: TRBV10-3
abundance: NA
d_gene: NA

CDR3aa: CASSQDAEDRVGGYTF
CDR3nt: TGTGCCAGCAGCCAAGATGCCGAGGACAGGGTAGGTGGCTACACCTTC
j_gene: TRBJ1-2
v_gene: TRBV3-1/TRBV3-2
abundance: once
d_gene: TRBD1

CDR3aa: CATSKGAHQPQHF
CDR3nt: TGTGCCACCAGCAAGGGGGCCCATCAGCCCCAGCATTTT
j_gene: TRBJ1-5
v_gene: TRBV15
abundance: NA
d_gene: TRBD1

CDR3aa: CAISDKGGVLGTQYF
CDR3nt: TGTGCCATCAGTGACAAAGGGGGTGTCCTAGGTACGCAGTATTTT
j_gene: TRBJ2-3
v_gene: TRBV10-3
abundance: NA
d_gene: NA

CDR3aa: CASSLAQSGGSTDTQYF
CDR3nt: TGTGCCAGCAGCTTAGCACAAAGCGGGGGTAGCACAGATACGCAGTATTTT
j_gene: TRBJ2-3
v_gene: TRBV7-2
abundance: NA
d_gene: TRBD2

CDR3aa: CASSSLDYSYEQYF
CDR3nt: TGTGCCAGCAGCTCCCTAGACTACTCCTACGAGCAGTACTTC
j_gene: TRBJ2-7
v_gene: TRBV7-3
abundance: NA
d_gene: NA

CDR3aa: CASSLYSRQATEAFF
CDR3nt: TGTGCCAGCAGTTTATATAGCCGACAGGCCACTGAAGCTTTCTTT
j_gene: TRBJ1-1
v_gene: TRBV28
abundance: NA
d_gene: NA

CDR3aa: CASRTLTGEAGNTIYF
CDR3nt: TGTGCCAGCAGGACCCTTACAGGAGAAGCTGGAAACACCATATATTTT
j_gene: TRBJ1-3
v_gene: TRBV6-6
abundance: NA
d_gene: NA

CDR3aa: CASSSQENGYTF
CDR3nt: TGTGCCAGCTCATCACAGGAGAATGGCTACACCTTC
j_gene: TRBJ1-2
v_gene: TRBV18
abundance: NA
d_gene: NA